This entry lists 2 T cell receptor beta chains sequenced from one sample in a study of T cell repertoires in cytomegalovirus infection (dated by TCRdb to the late 2010s). TCRdb names Illumina HiSeq 1500 as the instrument used. Using fastp at Q25 and MiXCR, TCRdb reprocessed the public reads and kept productive beta chains. When rows share a CDR3 protein, they turn into one entry using the most common DNA and genes. A total of approximately 320,000 distinct CDR3 sequences appear in this sample, around a tenth of them only once. The top ten constitute about 4.5% of the sample. The sequencing input was PBMCs. The receptors were gathered from a human donor in good health (CMV status not recorded). Some clones in this sample may be carry-over from other donors' samples.

This clonotype was seen more than once but under ten times. This chain links TRBV6-2 or TRBV6-3 with TRBJ2-1; TRBD2 might be the D (7 bases). The ends were cut back, 6 bases at V and 9 bases at J, with 18 bases in the middle. Per germline, CDR1 MNHEY and CDR2 SVGEGT. The CDR3 extends over 14 amino acids. The CDR3 sequence: CASSDRGASSEQFF. In DNA, the CDR3 is TGTGCCAGCAGCGACCGGGGGGCCTCCTCTGAGCAGTTCTTC.

The rearrangement joins TRBV29-1 to TRBJ2-7; D possibly corresponds to TRBD1 (5 bases). This CDR3 contains 13 residues. Trimming removed 5 bases at V and 1 base at J, with 12 bases between. Germline-derived CDR1 and CDR2 are SQVTM and ANQGSEA. CDR3: CSVTGDSSYEQYF. As DNA, the CDR3 is TGCAGCGTTACAGGAGACTCTTCCTACGAGCAGTACTTC.